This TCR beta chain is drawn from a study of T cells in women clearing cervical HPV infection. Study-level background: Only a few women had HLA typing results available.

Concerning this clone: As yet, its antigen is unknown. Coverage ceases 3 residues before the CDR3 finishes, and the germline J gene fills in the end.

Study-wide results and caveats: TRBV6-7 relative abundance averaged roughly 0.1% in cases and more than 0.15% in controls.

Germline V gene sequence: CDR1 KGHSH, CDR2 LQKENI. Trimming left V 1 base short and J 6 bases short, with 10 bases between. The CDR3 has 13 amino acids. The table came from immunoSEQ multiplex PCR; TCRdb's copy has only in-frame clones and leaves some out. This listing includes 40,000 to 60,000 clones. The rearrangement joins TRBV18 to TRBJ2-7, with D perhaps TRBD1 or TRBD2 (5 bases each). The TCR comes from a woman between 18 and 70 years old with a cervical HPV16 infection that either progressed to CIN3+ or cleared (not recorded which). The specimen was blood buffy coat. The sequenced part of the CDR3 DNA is TGTGCCAGCTCACCACAACAGAGGGGCGAG. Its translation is CASSPQQRGE. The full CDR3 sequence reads CASSPQQRGEQYF.